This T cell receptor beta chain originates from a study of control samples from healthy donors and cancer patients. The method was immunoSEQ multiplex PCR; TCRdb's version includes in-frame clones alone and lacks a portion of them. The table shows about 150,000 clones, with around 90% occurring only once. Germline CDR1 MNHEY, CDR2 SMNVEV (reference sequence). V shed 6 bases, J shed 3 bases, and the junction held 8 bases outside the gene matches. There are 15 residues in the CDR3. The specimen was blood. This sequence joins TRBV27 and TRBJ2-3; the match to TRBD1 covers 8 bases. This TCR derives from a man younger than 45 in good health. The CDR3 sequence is CASRVAGGRTDTQYF. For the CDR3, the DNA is TGTGCCAGCAGGGTGGCAGGGGGCCGTACAGATACGCAGTATTTT.